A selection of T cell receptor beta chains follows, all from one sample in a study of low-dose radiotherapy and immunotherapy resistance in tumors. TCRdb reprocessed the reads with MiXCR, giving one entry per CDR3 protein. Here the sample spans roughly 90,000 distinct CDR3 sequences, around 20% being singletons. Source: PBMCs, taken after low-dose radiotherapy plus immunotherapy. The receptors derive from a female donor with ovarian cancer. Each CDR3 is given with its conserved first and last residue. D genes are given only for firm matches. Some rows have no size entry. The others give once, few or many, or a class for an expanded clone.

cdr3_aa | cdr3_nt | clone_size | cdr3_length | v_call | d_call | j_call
CASSATGGDQPQHF | TGTGCCAGCAGCGCAACAGGGGGGGATCAGCCCCAGCATTTT | - | 14 | TRBV11-2 | TRBD1 | TRBJ1-5
CASSFGGGNGYTF | TGTGCCAGCAGTTTCGGGGGAGGGAATGGCTACACCTTC | many | 13 | TRBV28 | - | TRBJ1-2
CASSQDGPTGVSNQPQHF | TGCGCCAGCAGCCAAGACGGACCTACAGGGGTTAGCAATCAGCCCCAGCATTTT | many | 18 | TRBV4-1 | TRBD1 | TRBJ1-5
CASSLRGTDPSPLHF | TGTGCCAGCAGCCTACGGGGCACGGACCCTTCACCCCTCCACTTT | many | 15 | TRBV7-2 | - | TRBJ1-6
CSASNRGAGGELFF | TGCAGTGCTAGCAACAGGGGGGCCGGCGGGGAGCTGTTTTTT | many | 14 | TRBV20-1 | TRBD1 | TRBJ2-2
CASSYPSGISYNEQFF | TGTGCCAGCAGCTACCCTAGCGGGATCTCCTACAATGAGCAGTTCTTC | many | 16 | TRBV5-4 | TRBD2 | TRBJ2-1
CASSQEGTFSYEQYF | TGTGCCAGCAGCCAAGAGGGGACATTCTCCTACGAGCAGTACTTC | many | 15 | TRBV3-1 | - | TRBJ2-7
CSAPGPVTSGVANEQFF | TGCAGTGCCCCCGGACCCGTCACTAGCGGGGTAGCGAATGAGCAGTTCTTC | - | 17 | TRBV20-1 | TRBD2 | TRBJ2-1
CASSQEGLGNTGELFF | TGCGCCAGCAGCCAAGAGGGACTAGGGAATACCGGGGAGCTGTTTTTT | many | 16 | TRBV4-1 | TRBD2 | TRBJ2-2
CSASRGGTEAFF | TGCAGTGCTAGCCGAGGGGGGACTGAAGCTTTCTTT | many | 12 | TRBV20-1 | - | TRBJ1-1
CAISADRQTHGYTF | TGTGCCATCAGTGCGGACAGACAAACCCATGGCTACACCTTC | many | 14 | TRBV10-3 | - | TRBJ1-2
CSAHRETASSYNSPLHF | TGCAGTGCCCACAGGGAAACGGCGAGCTCCTATAATTCACCCCTCCACTTT | many | 17 | TRBV20-1 | - | TRBJ1-6
CASSPRGLAADTQYF | TGTGCCAGCAGTCCCAGGGGACTAGCTGCAGATACGCAGTATTTT | many | 15 | TRBV6-2/TRBV6-3 | TRBD2 | TRBJ2-3
CSVGGQGISYEQYF | TGCAGCGTTGGGGGACAGGGGATCTCTTACGAGCAGTACTTC | - | 14 | TRBV29-1 | TRBD1 | TRBJ2-7
CAWRSALGNSPLHF | TGTGCCTGGAGGTCAGCCCTGGGGAATTCACCCCTCCACTTT | - | 14 | TRBV30 | - | TRBJ1-6
CASSSGMHGYTF | TGTGCCAGCAGTTCCGGGATGCATGGCTACACCTTC | many | 12 | TRBV28 | - | TRBJ1-2